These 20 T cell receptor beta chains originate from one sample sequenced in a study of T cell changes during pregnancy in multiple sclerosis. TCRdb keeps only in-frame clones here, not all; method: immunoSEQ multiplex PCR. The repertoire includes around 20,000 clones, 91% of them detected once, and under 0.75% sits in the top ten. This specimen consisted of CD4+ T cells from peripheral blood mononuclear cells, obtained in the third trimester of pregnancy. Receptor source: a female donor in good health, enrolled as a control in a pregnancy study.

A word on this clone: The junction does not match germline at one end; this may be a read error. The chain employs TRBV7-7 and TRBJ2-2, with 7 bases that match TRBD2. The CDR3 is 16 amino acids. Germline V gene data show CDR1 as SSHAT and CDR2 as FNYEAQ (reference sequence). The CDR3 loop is CASSLVAGEGTGELFF. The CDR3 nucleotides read TGTGCTAGCAGCTTAGTCGCGGGAGAAGGGACCGGGGAGCTGTTTTTT.

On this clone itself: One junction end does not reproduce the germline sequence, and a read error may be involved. Written as DNA, the CDR3 is TGTGCTAGCAGCCCTAACCAAGAGACCCAGTACTTC. It yields the protein CASSPNQETQYF. This chain uses TRBV7-7 with TRBJ2-5; the D is unclear. The CDR3 spans 12 residues. In germline, CDR1 is SSHAT, CDR2 FNYEAQ (reference sequence).

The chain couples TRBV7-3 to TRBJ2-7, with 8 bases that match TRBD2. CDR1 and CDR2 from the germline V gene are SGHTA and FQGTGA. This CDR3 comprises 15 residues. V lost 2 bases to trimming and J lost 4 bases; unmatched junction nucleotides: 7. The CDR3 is CASSLQLAGGYEQYF. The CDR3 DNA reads TGTGCCAGCAGCTTACAGCTAGCGGGTGGATACGAGCAGTACTTC.

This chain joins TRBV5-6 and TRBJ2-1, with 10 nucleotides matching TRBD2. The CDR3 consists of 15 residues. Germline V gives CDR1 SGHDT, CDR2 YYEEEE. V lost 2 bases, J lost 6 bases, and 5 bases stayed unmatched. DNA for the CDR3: TGTGCCAGCAGCTTAAGCGGGGGGGCCGGCAATGAGCAGTTCTTC. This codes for CASSLSGGAGNEQFF.

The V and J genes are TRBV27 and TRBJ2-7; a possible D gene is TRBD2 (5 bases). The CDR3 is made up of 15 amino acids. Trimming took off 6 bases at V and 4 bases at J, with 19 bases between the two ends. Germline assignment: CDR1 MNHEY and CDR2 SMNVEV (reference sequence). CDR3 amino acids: CASRGAWTGTYEQYF. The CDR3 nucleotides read TGTGCCAGCAGGGGTGCTTGGACTGGAACTTACGAGCAGTACTTC.

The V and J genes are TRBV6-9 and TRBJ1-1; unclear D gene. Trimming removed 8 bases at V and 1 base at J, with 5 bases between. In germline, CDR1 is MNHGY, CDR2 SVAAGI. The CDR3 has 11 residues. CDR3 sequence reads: CASLANTEAFF. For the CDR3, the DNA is TGTGCCAGCTTGGCGAACACTGAAGCTTTCTTT.

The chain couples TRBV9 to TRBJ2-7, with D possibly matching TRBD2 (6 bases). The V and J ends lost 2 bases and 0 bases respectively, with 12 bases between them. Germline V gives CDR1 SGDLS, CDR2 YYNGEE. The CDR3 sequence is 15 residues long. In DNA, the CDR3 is TGTGCCAGCAGCGTCGGGGCGGGGCTCTCCTACGAGCAGTACTTC. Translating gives CASSVGAGLSYEQYF. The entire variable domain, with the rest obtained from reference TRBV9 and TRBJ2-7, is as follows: DSGVTQTPKHLITATGQRVTLRCSPRSGDLSVYWYQQSLDQGLQFLIQYYNGEERAKGNILERFSAQQFPDLHSELNLSSLELGDSALYFCASSVGAGLSYEQYFGPGTRLTVT.

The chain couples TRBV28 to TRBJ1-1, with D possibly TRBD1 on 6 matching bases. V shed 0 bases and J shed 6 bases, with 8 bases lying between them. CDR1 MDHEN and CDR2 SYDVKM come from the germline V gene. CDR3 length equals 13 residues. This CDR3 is CASSLWSGAEAFF. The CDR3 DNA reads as TGTGCCAGCAGTTTATGGTCAGGGGCTGAAGCTTTCTTT.

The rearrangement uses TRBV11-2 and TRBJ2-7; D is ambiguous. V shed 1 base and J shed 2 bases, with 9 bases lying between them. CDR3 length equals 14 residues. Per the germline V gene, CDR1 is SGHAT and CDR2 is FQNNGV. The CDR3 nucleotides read TGTGCCAGCAGCTTAGTCTATCGCCCCTACGAGCAGTACTTC. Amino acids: CASSLVYRPYEQYF.

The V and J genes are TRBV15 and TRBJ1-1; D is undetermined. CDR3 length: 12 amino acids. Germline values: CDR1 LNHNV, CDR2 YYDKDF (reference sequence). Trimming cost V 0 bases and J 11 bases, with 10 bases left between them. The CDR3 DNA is TGTGCCACCAGCAGAGACAGTCTGGTGGCTTTCTTT. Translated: CATSRDSLVAFF. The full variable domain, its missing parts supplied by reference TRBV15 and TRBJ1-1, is DAMVIQNPRYQVTQFGKPVTLSCSQTLNHNVMYWYQQKSSQAPKLLFHYYDKDFNNEADTPDNFQSRRPNTSFCFLDIRSPGLGDTAMYLCATSRDSLVAFFGQGTRLTVV.

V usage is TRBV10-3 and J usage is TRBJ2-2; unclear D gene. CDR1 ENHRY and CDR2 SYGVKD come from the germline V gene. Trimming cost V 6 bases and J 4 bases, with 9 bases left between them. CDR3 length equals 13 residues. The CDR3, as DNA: TGTGCCATCAGATGGCAGGCCACCGGGGAGCTGTTTTTT. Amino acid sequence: CAIRWQATGELFF.

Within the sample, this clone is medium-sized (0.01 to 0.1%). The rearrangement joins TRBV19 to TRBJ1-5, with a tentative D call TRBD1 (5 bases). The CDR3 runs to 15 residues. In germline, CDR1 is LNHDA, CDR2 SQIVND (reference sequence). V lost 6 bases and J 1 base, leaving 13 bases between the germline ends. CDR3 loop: CASRVQASSNQPQHF. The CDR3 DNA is TGTGCCAGTAGGGTACAGGCTTCGAGCAATCAGCCCCAGCATTTT.

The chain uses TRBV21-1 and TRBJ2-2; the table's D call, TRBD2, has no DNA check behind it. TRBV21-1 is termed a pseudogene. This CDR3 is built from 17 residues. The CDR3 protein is CASSKPTGPRATGELFF. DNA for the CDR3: TGTGCCAGCAGCAAACCGACGGGTCCTAGAGCGACCGGGGAGCTGTTTTTT.

The CDR3 protein is CASSNGLAGVGEQFF. For the CDR3, the DNA is TGTGCCAGCAGCAATGGACTAGCGGGAGTAGGTGAGCAGTTCTTC. The rearrangement joins TRBV7-3 to TRBJ2-1; 13 positions match TRBD2. V trimming: 5 bases; J trimming: 9 bases; junction bases outside the gene matches: 7. CDR1 SGHTA and CDR2 FQGTGA come from the germline V gene. The CDR3 loop spans 15 amino acids.

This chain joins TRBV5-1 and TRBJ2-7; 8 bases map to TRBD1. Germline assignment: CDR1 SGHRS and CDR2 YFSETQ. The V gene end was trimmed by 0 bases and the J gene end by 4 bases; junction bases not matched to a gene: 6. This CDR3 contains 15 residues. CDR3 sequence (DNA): TGCGCCAGCAGCTTGGACCGGACAGGGTTGTACGAGCAGTACTTC. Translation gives CASSLDRTGLYEQYF.

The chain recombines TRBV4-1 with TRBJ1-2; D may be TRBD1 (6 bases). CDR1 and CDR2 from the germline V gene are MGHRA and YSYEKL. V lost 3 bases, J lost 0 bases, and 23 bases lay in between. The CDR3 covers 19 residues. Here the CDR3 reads CASSQRSRGGNAPNYGYTF. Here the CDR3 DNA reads TGCGCCAGCAGCCAGAGGAGTCGGGGGGGCAATGCCCCTAACTATGGCTACACCTTC.

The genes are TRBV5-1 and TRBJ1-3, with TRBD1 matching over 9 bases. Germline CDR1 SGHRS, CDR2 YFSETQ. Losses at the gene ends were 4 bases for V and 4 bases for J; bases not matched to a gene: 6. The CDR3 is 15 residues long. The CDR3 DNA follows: TGCGCCAGCAGCGAAGGGACAGGGCCCGGAAACACCATATATTTT. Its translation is CASSEGTGPGNTIYF. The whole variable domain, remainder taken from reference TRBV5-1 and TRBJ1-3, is KAGVTQTPRYLIKTRGQQVTLSCSPISGHRSVSWYQQTPGQGLQFLFEYFSETQRNKGNFPGRFSGRQFSNSRSEMNVSTLELGDSALYLCASSEGTGPGNTIYFGEGSWLTVV.

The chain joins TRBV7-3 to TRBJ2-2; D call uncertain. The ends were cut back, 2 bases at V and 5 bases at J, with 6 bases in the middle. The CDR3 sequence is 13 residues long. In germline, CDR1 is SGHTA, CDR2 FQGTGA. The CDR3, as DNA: TGTGCCAGCAGCTTAGTCCAGACCGGGGAGCTGTTTTTT. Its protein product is CASSLVQTGELFF. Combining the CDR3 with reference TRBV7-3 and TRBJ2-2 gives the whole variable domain GAGVSQTPSNKVTEKGKYVELRCDPISGHTALYWYRQSLGQGPEFLIYFQGTGAADDSGLPNDRFFAVRPEGSVSTLKIQRTERGDSAVYLCASSLVQTGELFFGEGSRLTVL.

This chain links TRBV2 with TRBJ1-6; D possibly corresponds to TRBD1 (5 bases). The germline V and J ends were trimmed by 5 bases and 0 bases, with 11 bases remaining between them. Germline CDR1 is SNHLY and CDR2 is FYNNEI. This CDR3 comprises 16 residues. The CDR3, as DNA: TGTGCCAGCAGTATCCGACAGAGCTCCTATAATTCACCCCTCCACTTT. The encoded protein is CASSIRQSSYNSPLHF.

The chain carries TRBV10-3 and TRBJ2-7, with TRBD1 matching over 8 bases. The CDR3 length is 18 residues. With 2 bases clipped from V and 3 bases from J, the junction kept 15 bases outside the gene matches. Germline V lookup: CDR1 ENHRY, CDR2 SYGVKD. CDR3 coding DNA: TGTGCCATCAGTGAGCCGAACCCAAGGACAGGGCCGCTCTACGAGCAGTACTTC. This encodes CAISEPNPRTGPLYEQYF.